This TCR beta chain was captured in a study of cytomegalovirus exposure and HLA in healthy donors (dated by TCRdb to the late 2010s). Notes on the research overall: An earlier analysis of roughly 610 of the donors reported around 280 Gb of sequence data and roughly 120 million unique TCR beta sequences obtained from about 179 million T cells. An early release covering about 600 HLA-typed donors comprised about 300 gigabases of sequencing data and around 80 million unique TCR sequences. Of the approximately 370 genotyped donors, 75% to 85% were placed in the genetic ancestry cluster associated with self-reported Caucasian donors. The study was designed to test whether signatures of past pathogen exposure could be identified by cataloging public T cell receptors. The T cell repertoires of 666 subjects were profiled by immunosequencing and related to cytomegalovirus serostatus. Besides the first cohort of 666 subjects, a separate validation cohort made up of roughly 120 different subjects was used. To predict cytomegalovirus infection status, the study combined high-throughput TCR immunosequencing, statistical association of individual TCRs with disease status, and machine learning. In a later analysis, previously published TCR beta repertoires from roughly 710 donors were re-analyzed and high-resolution HLA genotyping was added so that TCR occurrence patterns could be studied. Rather than drawing on any new phenotypic data, the later analysis identified candidate immune exposures from TCR beta sequences and the way those sequences occurred across donors. An earlier analysis of 587 of the donors applied high-throughput TCR beta sequencing to assess whether each TCR beta V gene segment acted as functional or pseudogenic. Alongside the repertoire data, information on donor age, sex, ethnicity and CMV serostatus was compiled. A later genetic analysis used genome-wide SNP genotypes for about 60% of the roughly 700 donors, treating that subset as a discovery cohort. All discovery cohort repertoires had been generated on a single sequencing platform. HLA typing covered class I and class II loci at four-digit resolution. The number of donors typed differed by locus, with 629-630 for A, B, C, DRB1 and DQB1, over 500 for DQA1, over 600 for DPA1, and some 440 for DPB1. Roughly five DR-DQ haplotypes were handled as single units for association and clustering because linkage in the cohort was strong. Across some 400 genotyped donors of the cohort, an average of about 200,000 unique TCR beta nucleotide sequences per donor were sequenced, and around 19% of those sequences were non-productive. Overall results and qualifications from the work: The study gave a list of under 200 TCR beta chains associated with cytomegalovirus. While some public TCRs were present in many individuals, most TCR sequences turned up only very rarely across donors. Only TCR beta chains were sequenced in this cohort, and the absence of alpha or paired-chain data limited detectable features. A further reported finding was that TCR beta sequences accurately predicted the HLA-A and HLA-B alleles for most subjects in the first cohort. Cytomegalovirus status was reported to be diagnosed by the classifier with high specificity and sensitivity in both the original and validation cohorts. Because counts were too low, more than 15 rarely observed V segments, including chromosome 9 orphons, were excluded from the earlier analysis of about 500 of the donors. According to a later analysis, most CMV-associated TCR beta chains appeared to be HLA-restricted, and the HLA associations seemed to be driven largely by CMV exposure. When HLA alleles, especially DR and DQ, strongly co-occurred, TCR associations were difficult to assign to individual alleles. In vitro tests confirmed that three of the cytomegalovirus-associated TCR beta chains recognize cytomegalovirus antigens. A later analysis found that TCR association rates varied across HLA loci, with DRB1 alleles showing the most associated TCRs and HLA-C alleles the fewest. HLA typing was unavailable for some donors at each locus, so association tests used only the typed subset. Because the 87-base-pair reads could not distinguish some IMGT-functional V segments, including TRBV6-2 and TRBV6-3, those segments were excluded. In an earlier analysis of some 640 of the donors, most TCR beta V segments were observed in productive rearrangements about 90% or about 30% of the time, broadly matching IMGT annotations. Sequencing depth was assumed to be roughly uniform across donors in the presence/absence analyses, though that assumption may not hold. Compared with the approximately 670-donor mean, donors in an Asian-associated ancestry cluster had fewer N-insertions in productive TCRs, according to a later genetic analysis. A later analysis found that HLA-associated TCR beta chains were more clonally expanded and had lower generation probabilities than equally common non-associated chains. A later analysis associated about 17,000 TCR beta sequences with specific HLA alleles at a false discovery rate of 0.05. According to a later analysis, parvovirus B19, influenza, CMV and Epstein-Barr virus appeared linked to several top co-occurrence clusters. Correlated functional status among segregating V segments might reflect linkage disequilibrium, but an unknown experimental factor could not be ruled out. The authors suggested that the approach could potentially be generalized to other disease states and immunological phenotypes. The only immune exposure information available for the cohort was CMV serostatus. A group of highly shared sequence variants was considered likely to be a technical artifact of the sequencing pipeline. A later genetic analysis associated a missense DCLRE1C variant with V-gene and J-gene trimming of TCR beta chains, and an independent cohort replicated the association.

In total, 666 healthy bone marrow donors made up the cohort. All cohort members were sampled while nominally healthy, although unrecorded immune exposures were likely present. The donor was CMV seropositive and belonged to the group of over 250 seropositive cohort members. A peripheral blood sample was provided by each donor, and peripheral blood mononuclear cells were used for TCR beta sequencing. Genomic DNA was extracted from the blood cell samples with the Qiagen DNeasy Blood Extraction Kit. With regard to this clone: The clone's antigen remains unknown.

The library relied on the immunoSEQ multiplex PCR assay. The multiplex PCR relied on a mix of 60 forward primers for TCR Vbeta segments and 13 reverse primers for TCR Jbeta segments. The CDR3 region of rearranged TCR beta genes was amplified from genomic DNA with a multiplex PCR assay. On the Illumina HiSeq System, the amplified TCR beta libraries were sequenced as 87-base-pair reads. The original methods were these. Across the 670 or so repertoires, a later analysis counted 80 million or so unique TCR beta chains, some 11 million of which were shared by at least two donors. Raw reads were error-corrected and collapsed into unique sequences with a nearest-neighbor algorithm that merged closely related sequences to remove PCR and sequencing errors. Alignment of CDR3 sequences to IMGT reference sequences was used to assign V, D and J gene segments. For a sequence to be retained, at least a six-nucleotide match to both a V gene segment and a J gene segment was required. A rearrangement counted as productive if the CDR3 had no stop codons and remained in frame with V and J, and every other rearrangement counted as non-productive. CDR3 was defined by IMGT convention, running from the second conserved V-encoded cysteine to the conserved J-encoded phenylalanine. Sequences without an unambiguous match to a single V gene segment were excluded from the earlier analysis of 587 of the donors. An earlier analysis of fewer than 750 of the donors called V segments functional above 56.7% productive rearrangements and segregating when the between-donor standard deviation exceeded 5%. To diagnose cytomegalovirus status from the catalog of TCR beta chain sequences, a statistical classification framework was built. V and J gene assignment, in a later analysis, came from comparing TCR nucleotide sequences with IMGT/GENE-DB human TR gene sequences. The TCRdist pipeline was used in a later analysis to assign CDR3 sequences and most-parsimonious VDJ recombination scenarios. In a later analysis, each TCR beta chain was defined by its CDR3 amino acid sequence together with its V-gene family, and reads without a unique V-gene family were excluded. As a way to deal with suspected cross-contamination and a sequencing artifact, a later analysis dropped nearly 600 nucleotide sequences that were highly shared and had low generation probability. In a later analysis, a clonal expansion index for each public chain was calculated from normalized within-repertoire ranks of inferred template counts. A later analysis computed generation probabilities with a VDJ recombination model fitted to out-of-frame rearrangements, and checked the results against IGoR. In a later analysis, hypergeometric tests were used to score TCR-TCR, TCR-HLA and TCR-CMV co-occurrence, with a repertoire-size bias correction applied to TCR pairs. False discovery rates were estimated in a later analysis by permuting HLA or CMV assignments 20 times. In a later analysis, co-occurring TCRs were grouped with DBSCAN, and TCRdist sequence similarity was added when clustering was performed within HLA-allele-positive subsets. For co-occurrence clustering, repertoires with fewer than 30,000 or more than 120,000 public chains were excluded, along with five repertoires with anomalous nucleotide sharing. Sourced from immuneACCESS, this table was stored by TCRdb with only in-frame sequences that have V and J called. A share of the clones is absent; for the studies checked, an unresolved V gene accounts for under half, and the remainder has no known explanation. That table is the source of V, J and clone size, and D and trimming were worked out from the DNA. The sample's clone listing holds tens of thousands of clones. The biggest ten clones account for 25% to 30% of the sample.

V was cut back by 6 bases and J by 8 bases, leaving a gap of 16 bases between them. Looking up the germline V gene yields CDR1 MNHNS and CDR2 SASEGT. Including the terminal cysteine and phenylalanine, the CDR3 comprises 14 residues. The kept DNA is CDR3 alone, 42 bases in frame from the first base. The specimen sequenced was PBMCs. This chain joins TRBV6-1 to TRBJ1-4, with TRBD1 tentatively as D gene (6 bases match). This TCR came from a man between 35 and 55 years old in good health and CMV-seropositive. The DNA is as follows: TGTGCCAGCAGACGACAGGCAGTAGGAGAAAAACTGTTTTTT. This sequence encodes CASRRQAVGEKLFF.